This TCR beta chain was identified during a study of T cells in Graves' hyperthyroidism and ophthalmopathy. The study enrolled patients aged 18 to 65 with newly diagnosed hyperthyroidism of under 2 months' duration. Investigators excluded patients with uncontrolled infection, other autoimmune disease, pregnancy or lactation. Diagnosing involved the use of clinical symptoms, serum thyroxine and TRAb, thyroid ultrasound and orbital computed tomography. The study's findings and limits: The majority of expanded thyroid clonotypes above 0.001 also appeared in blood.

Germline V lookup: CDR1 SNHLY, CDR2 FYNNEI. Between the trimmed V and J ends, which lost 3 bases and 8 bases, there was a span of 10 bases. The CDR3 has 12 amino acids. This clonotype was found many times. Its antigen is as yet unknown. The CDR3 regions of TCR beta were amplified from RNA transcripts. HTBI primers drove first-round RT-PCR of the TCR CDR3. In TCRdb, the multiplex PCR reads were re-called with MiXCR into one record per CDR3 protein. The repertoire holds around 440,000 distinct CDR3 sequences, more than 15% seen once, with 12% to 15% in the top ten. This rearrangement joins TRBV2 to TRBJ1-1, with a possible D match to TRBD1 (6 bases). Sequencing used blood. The sequence was collected from a woman aged 18-29 years with Graves' hyperthyroidism. The CDR3, as DNA: TGTGCCAGCAGTGATGGTACAGGGGAAGCTTTCTTT. Translating gives CASSDGTGEAFF.